Each of the 21 T cell receptor beta chains below was sequenced from the same sample in a study of control samples from healthy donors and cancer patients. Sequencing used immunoSEQ multiplex PCR; TCRdb keeps in-frame clones, though not all of them. The table lists more than 120,000 clones, 80% to 95% of them singletons, with more than 3% in the top ten. Sequencing used blood. The receptors shown here come from a man aged 25 to 40 in good health.

The chain recombines TRBV6-5 with TRBJ1-3, with D perhaps matching TRBD1 (6 bases). V lost 7 bases and J 3 bases, leaving 16 bases between the germline ends. The CDR3 covers 15 residues. CDR1 is MNHEY and CDR2 is SVGAGI in the germline V gene. CDR3 amino acids: CASTPDGGGGNTIYF. In nucleotides, the CDR3 is TGTGCCAGCACCCCAGACGGGGGCGGTGGAAACACCATATATTTT.

The V gene is TRBV5-1, the J gene TRBJ1-1; 8 bases align to TRBD1. Germline V gene sequence: CDR1 SGHRS, CDR2 YFSETQ. V lost 4 bases to trimming and J lost 1 base; unmatched junction nucleotides: 12. The CDR3 spans 17 residues. CDR3 in DNA: TGCGCCAGCAGCCTAGGACAGGGAGCCAAATCGAACACTGAAGCTTTCTTT. It codes for CASSLGQGAKSNTEAFF.

The chain is built from TRBV19 and TRBJ1-3; D not certain. Per germline, CDR1 LNHDA and CDR2 SQIVND (reference sequence). This CDR3 region has 15 residues. The V and J ends lost 5 bases and 5 bases respectively, with 16 bases between them. CDR3 loop: CASSARTGQRNTIYF. DNA of the CDR3: TGTGCCAGTAGTGCCCGGACTGGTCAAAGAAACACCATATATTTT. The full variable domain, completed using reference TRBV19 and TRBJ1-3, is DGGITQSPKYLFRKEGQNVTLSCEQNLNHDAMYWYRQDPGQGLRLIYYSQIVNDFQKGDIAEGYSVSREKKESFPLTVTSAQKNPTAFYLCASSARTGQRNTIYFGEGSWLTVV.

The rearrangement joins TRBV28 to TRBJ2-3; D gene unclear. Trimming removed 3 bases at V and 1 base at J, with 5 bases between. The germline V gene has CDR1 MDHEN and CDR2 SYDVKM. The CDR3 totals 13 residues. The CDR3 region is CASSLKRTDTQYF. As DNA, the CDR3 is TGTGCCAGCAGTTTGAAACGCACAGATACGCAGTATTTT. Together with reference TRBV28 and TRBJ2-3, the CDR3 gives the full variable domain: DVKVTQSSRYLVKRTGEKVFLECVQDMDHENMFWYRQDPGLGLRLIYFSYDVKMKEKGDIPEGYSVSREKKERFSLILESASTNQTSMYLCASSLKRTDTQYFGPGTRLTVL.

CDR3 nucleotide sequence: TGTGCCAGTAGTATAAGTGAACAGGGGTACGAGCAGTACTTC. Translation: CASSISEQGYEQYF. The genes are TRBV19 and TRBJ2-7; 7 bases agree with TRBD1. The CDR3 is 14 amino acids. Trimming took 2 bases from V and 4 from J; bases not matched to a gene: 5. The germline V gene encodes CDR1 LNHDA and CDR2 SQIVND (reference sequence). The variable domain in full, with the rest retrieved from reference TRBV19 and TRBJ2-7, is DGGITQSPKYLFRKEGQNVTLSCEQNLNHDAMYWYRQDPGQGLRLIYYSQIVNDFQKGDIAEGYSVSREKKESFPLTVTSAQKNPTAFYLCASSISEQGYEQYFGPGTRLTVT.

The rearrangement joins TRBV19 to TRBJ2-1, with 8 bases fitting TRBD1. V trimming: 10 bases; J trimming: 5 bases; junction bases outside the gene matches: 7. The CDR3 length is 13 residues. Germline CDR1 and CDR2: LNHDA and SQIVND (reference sequence). The CDR3 DNA reads TGTGCCACCCTAGGGGACAGGAACAATGAGCAGTTCTTC. Its protein is CATLGDRNNEQFF.

The chain joins TRBV5-8 to TRBJ1-1, with D perhaps matching TRBD1 (6 bases). Trimming cost V 0 bases and J 3 bases, with 9 bases left between them. This CDR3 comprises 14 residues. Germline V gene data show CDR1 as SGHTS and CDR2 as YDEGEE. This chain's CDR3 is CASSLGRGDTEAFF. CDR3 DNA: TGTGCCAGCAGCTTGGGCAGGGGCGACACTGAAGCTTTCTTT.

The chain carries TRBV5-1 and TRBJ1-4; 8 bases align to TRBD1. This CDR3 contains 15 residues. From germline, CDR1 is SGHRS and CDR2 YFSETQ. V shed 0 bases and J 5 bases; nucleotides not matched to a gene: 3. The CDR3 loop reads CASSLEQGVNEKLFF. In DNA, the CDR3 is TGCGCCAGCAGCTTGGAACAGGGGGTAAATGAAAAACTGTTTTTT.

The count of this clone is one. V is TRBV9 and J is TRBJ2-1, with D perhaps being TRBD1 or TRBD2 (6 bases each). The CDR3 extends over 13 amino acids. Germline loops: CDR1 SGDLS, CDR2 YYNGEE. Trimming shortened V by 3 bases and J by 8 bases, and 12 bases separated the two germline ends. DNA of the CDR3: TGTGCCAGCAGCGGGGGGGCGGTCGATGAGCAGTTCTTC. It codes for CASSGGAVDEQFF.

This clone occurred a few times. The V and J genes are TRBV19 and TRBJ2-7; D is perhaps TRBD2 (5 bases). Trimming took 3 bases from V and 2 from J, leaving 20 bases between them. The CDR3 consists of 17 residues. Looked up from germline, CDR1 is LNHDA and CDR2 is SQIVND (reference sequence). CDR3 sequence: CASSMRVNSLGPYEQYF. As DNA, the CDR3 is TGTGCCAGTAGTATGCGGGTGAACTCACTAGGCCCCTACGAGCAGTACTTC.

In its sample, this clone was seen a few times. The chain recombines TRBV27 with TRBJ1-1; tentatively, D is TRBD1 (6 bases). The CDR3 spans 13 residues. From germline, CDR1 is MNHEY and CDR2 SMNVEV (reference sequence). The V end lost 6 bases, the J end lost 0 bases, and 8 bases lay between the germline ends. The CDR3 is CASRWTVNTEAFF. Written as DNA, the CDR3 is TGTGCCAGCAGGTGGACAGTGAACACTGAAGCTTTCTTT.

V usage is TRBV5-1 and J usage is TRBJ1-1, with D perhaps matching TRBD1 (6 bases). The V and J ends lost 5 bases and 7 bases respectively, with 15 bases between them. This CDR3 is 13 amino acids long. The germline CDR1 and CDR2 sequences are SGHRS and YFSETQ. The CDR3 is CASSWLGAGEAFF. DNA for the CDR3: TGCGCCAGCAGTTGGCTGGGGGCTGGTGAAGCTTTCTTT.

This chain joins TRBV5-4 and TRBJ2-1; TRBD2 matches 11 bases. Trimming took 0 bases from V and 14 from J; bases not matched to a gene: 7. The germline V gene encodes CDR1 SGHNT and CDR2 YYREEE (reference sequence). The CDR3 spans 14 residues. The CDR3 here is CASSLESSGGKEFF. The CDR3 region has the DNA TGTGCCAGCAGCTTGGAGTCTAGCGGGGGGAAGGAGTTCTTC. Together with reference TRBV5-4 and TRBJ2-1, the CDR3 gives the full variable domain: ETGVTQSPTHLIKTRGQQVTLRCSSQSGHNTVSWYQQALGQGPQFIFQYYREEENGRGNFPPRFSGLQFPNYSSELNVNALELDDSALYLCASSLESSGGKEFFGPGTRLTVL.

CDR3 DNA sequence: TGTGCCTGTTATTCTAACAACTATGGCTACACCTTC. It codes for CACYSNNYGYTF. The chain combines TRBV30 with TRBJ1-2; D uncertain. V lost 6 bases, J lost 2 bases, and 10 bases lay in between. Germline lookup yields CDR1 GTSNPN and CDR2 SVGIG (reference sequence). The CDR3 sequence is 12 residues long.

This chain joins TRBV5-6 and TRBJ2-3; no firm D call. Per the germline V gene, CDR1 is SGHDT and CDR2 is YYEEEE. V lost 0 bases and J 2 bases, leaving 7 bases between the germline ends. This CDR3 is 14 amino acids long. CDR3 amino acids: CASSLEWLTDTQYF. CDR3 nucleotide sequence: TGTGCCAGCAGCTTGGAATGGCTCACAGATACGCAGTATTTT.

The V call is TRBV10-1, the J call TRBJ1-5; D perhaps matches TRBD1 (5 bases). Deletions cut 0 bases from V and 2 bases from J, with 14 bases between. This CDR3 comprises 17 residues. Germline V gene data show CDR1 as WNHNN and CDR2 as SYGVQD (reference sequence). CDR3 coding DNA: TGCGCCAGCAGTGAGTCTAGACAGACCAATGGCAATCAGCCCCAGCATTTT. It codes for CASSESRQTNGNQPQHF.

The chain recombines TRBV29-1 with TRBJ1-2; D unresolved. Germline CDR1 SQVTM, CDR2 ANQGSEA. Trimming removed 2 bases from V and 1 base from J, with 8 bases in between. The CDR3 covers 13 residues. This CDR3 reads CSVELWGNYGYTF. Here the CDR3 DNA reads TGCAGCGTTGAACTGTGGGGTAACTATGGCTACACCTTC.

The rearrangement uses TRBV7-9 and TRBJ1-1; no clear D. Germline values: CDR1 SEHNR, CDR2 FQNEAQ (reference sequence). V gave up 3 bases and J gave up 4 bases, with 6 bases separating them. This CDR3 spans 12 amino acids. CDR3 sequence: CASSFGSTEAFF. The DNA for the CDR3 is TGTGCCAGCAGCTTCGGGTCCACTGAAGCTTTCTTT.

This rearrangement joins TRBV7-6 to TRBJ2-7; weak D call: TRBD1 (7 bases). Germline CDR1 SGHVS, CDR2 FNYEAQ. Trimming took off 4 bases at V and 2 bases at J, with 12 bases between the two ends. This CDR3 comprises 14 residues. Here the CDR3 DNA reads TGTGCCAGCAGCTCCGGGGGACAGACCTACGAGCAGTACTTC. Translation: CASSSGGQTYEQYF. Combining the CDR3 with reference TRBV7-6 and TRBJ2-7 gives the whole variable domain GAGVSQSPRYKVTKRGQDVALRCDPISGHVSLYWYRQALGQGPEFLTYFNYEAQQDKSGLPNDRFSAERPEGSISTLTIQRTEQRDSAMYRCASSSGGQTYEQYFGPGTRLTVT.

The chain uses TRBV21-1 and TRBJ2-7. TRBV21-1 is a pseudogene. This CDR3 is 13 amino acids long. The CDR3 bases are TGTGCCAGCAGCAAAGCCACCCCGTACGAGCAGTACTTC. It is translated as CASSKATPYEQYF.

The chain carries TRBV11-3 and TRBJ1-1, with D possibly TRBD1 on 5 matching bases. Germline V gene data show CDR1 as SGHNT and CDR2 as YENEEA. This CDR3 has 13 amino acids. The germline V and J ends were trimmed by 1 base and 4 bases, with 7 bases remaining between them. The CDR3 region is CASSLVGGTEAFF. CDR3 coding DNA: TGTGCCAGCAGCTTAGTTGGGGGCACTGAAGCTTTCTTT.